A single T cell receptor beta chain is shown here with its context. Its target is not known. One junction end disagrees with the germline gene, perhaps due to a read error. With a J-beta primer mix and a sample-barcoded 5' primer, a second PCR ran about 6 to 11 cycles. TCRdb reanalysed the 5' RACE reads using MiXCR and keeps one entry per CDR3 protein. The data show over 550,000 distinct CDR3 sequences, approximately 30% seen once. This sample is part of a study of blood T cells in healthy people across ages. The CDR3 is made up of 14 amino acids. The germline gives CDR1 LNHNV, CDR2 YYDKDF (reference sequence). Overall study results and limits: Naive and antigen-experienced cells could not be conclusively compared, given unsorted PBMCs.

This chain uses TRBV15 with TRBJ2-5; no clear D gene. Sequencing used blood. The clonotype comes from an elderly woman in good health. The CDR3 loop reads CASSRRGTSETQYF. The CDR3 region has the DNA TGTGCCTCCAGCAGGCGAGGTACCTCCGAGACCCAGTACTTC.